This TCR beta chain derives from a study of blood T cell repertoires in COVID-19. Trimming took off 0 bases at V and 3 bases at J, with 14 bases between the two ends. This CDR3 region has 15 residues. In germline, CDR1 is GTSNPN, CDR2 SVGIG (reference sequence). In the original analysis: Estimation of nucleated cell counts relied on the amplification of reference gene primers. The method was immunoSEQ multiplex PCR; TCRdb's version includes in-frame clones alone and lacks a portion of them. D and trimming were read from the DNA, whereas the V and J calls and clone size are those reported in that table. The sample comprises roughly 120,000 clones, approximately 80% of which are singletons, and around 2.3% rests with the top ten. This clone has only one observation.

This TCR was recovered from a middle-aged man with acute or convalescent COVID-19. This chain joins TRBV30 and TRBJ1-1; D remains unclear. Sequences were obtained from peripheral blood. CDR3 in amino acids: CAWSVLGHGDTEAFF. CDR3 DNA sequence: TGTGCCTGGAGTGTATTGGGCCACGGGGACACTGAAGCTTTCTTT.